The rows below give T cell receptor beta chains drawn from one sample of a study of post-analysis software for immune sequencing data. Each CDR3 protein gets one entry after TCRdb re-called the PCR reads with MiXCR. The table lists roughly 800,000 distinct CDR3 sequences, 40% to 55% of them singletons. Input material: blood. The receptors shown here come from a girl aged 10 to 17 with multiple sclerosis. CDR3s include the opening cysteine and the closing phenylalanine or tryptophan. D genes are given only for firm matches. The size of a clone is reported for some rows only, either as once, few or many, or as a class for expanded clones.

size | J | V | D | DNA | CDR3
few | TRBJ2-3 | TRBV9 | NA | TGTGCCAGCAGCTCCGACAGTTCTAGCACAGATACGCAGTATTTT | CASSSDSSSTDTQYF
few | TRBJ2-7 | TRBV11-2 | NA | TGTGCCAGCAGCACCCCCAAGGGAAGCTCCTACGAGCAGTACTTC | CASSTPKGSSYEQYF
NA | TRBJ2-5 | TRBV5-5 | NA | TGTGCCAGCAGCTCGGGACTCAACGATAGGGAGACCCAGTACTTC | CASSSGLNDRETQYF
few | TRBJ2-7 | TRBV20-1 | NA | TGCAGTGCTAGAGATCCGCAGTCCTACGAGCAGTACTTC | CSARDPQSYEQYF
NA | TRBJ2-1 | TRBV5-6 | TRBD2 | TGTGCCAGCAGCTTACGCGGCGGGAGGGCCCTCTCCTACAATGAGCAGTTCTTC | CASSLRGGRALSYNEQFF
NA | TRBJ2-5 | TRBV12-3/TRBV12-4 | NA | TGTGCCAGCAGTTACGGCGGCAGGGGAGGGTTCGAGACCCAGTACTTC | CASSYGGRGGFETQYF
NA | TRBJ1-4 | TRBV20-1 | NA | TGCAGTGCCCCAGGGTCGGGTCTTGAAAAACTGTTTTTT | CSAPGSGLEKLFF
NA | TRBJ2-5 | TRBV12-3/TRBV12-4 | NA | TGTGCCAGCAGTTCCACTATCGTGACCCAGTACTTC | CASSSTIVTQYF
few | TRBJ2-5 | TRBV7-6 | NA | TGTGCCAGCAGCCCAGGCCGGGGCCCAGAGACCCAGTACTTC | CASSPGRGPETQYF
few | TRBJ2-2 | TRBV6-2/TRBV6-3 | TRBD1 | TGTGCCAGCAGGAAAGGGACAGGGGACACCGGGGAGCTGTTTTTT | CASRKGTGDTGELFF
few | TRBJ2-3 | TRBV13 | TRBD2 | TGTGCCAGCAGCATGCCGGGACTAGCGGCCACAGATACGCAGTATTTT | CASSMPGLAATDTQYF
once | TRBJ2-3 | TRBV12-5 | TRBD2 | TGTGCTAGTGGTTTTGGCGGGAGCGCAGATACGCAGTATTTT | CASGFGGSADTQYF
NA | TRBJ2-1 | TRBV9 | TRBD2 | TGTGCCAGCAGCGTAGATAGTCTAGCGGGACGCTACAATGAGCAGTTCTTC | CASSVDSLAGRYNEQFF
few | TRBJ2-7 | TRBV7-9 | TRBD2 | TGTGCCAGCAGCACTAGCCCCGGGACTAGCGGGTTCTCATCCTACGAGCAGTACTTC | CASSTSPGTSGFSSYEQYF
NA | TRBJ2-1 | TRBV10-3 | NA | TGTGCCATCAGTGACCACCGGACGGCAGGTGAGCAGTTCTTC | CAISDHRTAGEQFF
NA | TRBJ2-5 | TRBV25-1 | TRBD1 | TGTGCCAGCAGTGGCCTCGTTGACAGGGAGTACCAAGAGACCCAGTACTTC | CASSGLVDREYQETQYF
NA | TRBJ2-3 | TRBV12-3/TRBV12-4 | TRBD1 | TGTGCCAGCAGAACGACAGGGAAAAGGACAGATACGCAGTATTTT | CASRTTGKRTDTQYF
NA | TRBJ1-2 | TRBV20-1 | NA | TGCAGTGCTAGAGGTGCTAACTATGGCTACACCTTC | CSARGANYGYTF
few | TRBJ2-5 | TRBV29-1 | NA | TGCAGCGTGACCCGATTATGGTCGGAGACCCAGTACTTC | CSVTRLWSETQYF
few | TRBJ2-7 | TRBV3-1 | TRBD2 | TGTGCCAGCAGCCAATCCCTAGCGGGACCTTACGAGCAGTACTTC | CASSQSLAGPYEQYF
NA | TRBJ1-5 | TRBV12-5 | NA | TGTGCTAGTGGTTTGGGGGCCGAGACGGAGCATTTT | CASGLGAETEHF
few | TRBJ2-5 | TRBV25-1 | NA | TGTGCCAGCAGAGGGGGGCGTAGTCAAGAGACCCAGTACTTC | CASRGGRSQETQYF
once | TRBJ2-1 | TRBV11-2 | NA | TGTGCCAGCAGCCTAATGGGCAGCCCCACAAATGGGCAGTTCTTC | CASSLMGSPTNGQFF
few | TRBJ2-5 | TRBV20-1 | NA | TGCAGTGCTAGTAGGGGCGGTATCCAAGAGACCCAGTACTTC | CSASRGGIQETQYF
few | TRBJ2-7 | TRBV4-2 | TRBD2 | TGTGCCAGCAGCCAAGGCGCTAGCGGCGAGCAGTACTTC | CASSQGASGEQYF
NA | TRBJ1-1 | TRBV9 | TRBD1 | TGTGCCAGCAGCGTATATCAGGGGGGCACTGAAGCTTTCTTT | CASSVYQGGTEAFF
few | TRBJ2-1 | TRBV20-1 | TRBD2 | TGCAGTGCTAGAGATAGAGCTAGCGGGGAGAGCTCCTACAATGAGCAGTTCTTC | CSARDRASGESSYNEQFF
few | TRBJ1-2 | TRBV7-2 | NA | TGTGCCAGCAGCTTAGGTTTCGAAGGAGGACTAAATGGCTACACCTTC | CASSLGFEGGLNGYTF
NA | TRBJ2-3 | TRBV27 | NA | TGTGCCAGCAGTGCTAGGGGCTCGAGCATAGATACGCAGTATTTT | CASSARGSSIDTQYF
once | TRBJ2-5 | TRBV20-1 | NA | TGCAGTGTCCAGACGGGAGCCCAAGAGACCCAGTACTTC | CSVQTGAQETQYF
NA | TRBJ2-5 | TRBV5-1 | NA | TGCGCCAGCAGCTACGGCAGCCAAGAGACCCGGTACTTC | CASSYGSQETRYF
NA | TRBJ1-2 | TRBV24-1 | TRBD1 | TGTGCCACCAGTGACCCTACAGGGGGTAAGAACTATGGCTACACCTTC | CATSDPTGGKNYGYTF
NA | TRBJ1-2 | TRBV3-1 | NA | TGTGCCAGCAGCCAATGGCTTCACAGGAGCAACTATGGCTACACCTTC | CASSQWLHRSNYGYTF
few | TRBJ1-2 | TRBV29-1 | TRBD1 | TGCAGCGTCGCGACAGGGGGAGGACGAACCTATGGCTACACCTTC | CSVATGGGRTYGYTF
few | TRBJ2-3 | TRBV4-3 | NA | TGCGCCAGCAGCCTCCAAAACTGGGAAAGCACAGATACGCAGTATTTT | CASSLQNWESTDTQYF
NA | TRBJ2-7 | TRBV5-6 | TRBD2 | TGTGCCAGCAGCTTGGGTCTCCCGCTAGCGGGAGCTCCGGCCTACGAGCAGTACTTC | CASSLGLPLAGAPAYEQYF
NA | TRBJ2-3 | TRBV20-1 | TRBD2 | TGCAGTGCTAGAGCTAGCGGGATTGATACGCAGTATTTT | CSARASGIDTQYF
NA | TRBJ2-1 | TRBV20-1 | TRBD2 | TGCAGTGCTAGACTCCCCAAGGCGGGAGTCCACAATGAGCAGTTCTTC | CSARLPKAGVHNEQFF
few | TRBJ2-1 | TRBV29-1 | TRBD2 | TGCAGCGTTGTGCGCGGGAGTAGGGCCTACAATGAGCAGTTCTTC | CSVVRGSRAYNEQFF
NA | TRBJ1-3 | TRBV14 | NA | TGTGCCAGCAGCCAGGGGGCTGGAAACACCATATATTTT | CASSQGAGNTIYF
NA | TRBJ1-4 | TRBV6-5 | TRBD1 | TGTGCCAGCAGTCAGGGACAGGGGGGCGGAAAACTGTTTTTT | CASSQGQGGGKLFF
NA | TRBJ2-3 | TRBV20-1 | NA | TGCAGTGCTTACGTCCCCTCCTACACAGATACGCAGTATTTT | CSAYVPSYTDTQYF
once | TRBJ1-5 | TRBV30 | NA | TGTGCCTGGAGTGTGACTGGGGCCAATCAGCCCCAGCATTTT | CAWSVTGANQPQHF
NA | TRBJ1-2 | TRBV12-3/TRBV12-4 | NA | TGTGCCAGCAAATCCCTGGGGGCCGGCTACACCTTC | CASKSLGAGYTF
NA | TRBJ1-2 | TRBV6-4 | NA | TGTGCCAGCAGCCCCCGGGGCGGCAGAAACTATGGCTACACCTTC | CASSPRGGRNYGYTF
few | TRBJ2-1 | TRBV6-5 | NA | TGTGCCAGCAGTTACGAGCCACCGAGCTCCTACAATGAGCAGTTCTTC | CASSYEPPSSYNEQFF
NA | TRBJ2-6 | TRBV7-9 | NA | TGTGCCAGCAGGTCAATTTCGGTGTTTCTGACTTTC | CASRSISVFLTF
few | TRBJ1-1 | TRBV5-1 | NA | TGCGCCAGCAGCTTGGACACATTGAACACTGAAGCTTTCTTT | CASSLDTLNTEAFF
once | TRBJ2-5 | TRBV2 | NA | TGTGCCAGCAGTGAAGTCAGGGTTCAAGAGACCCAGTACTTC | CASSEVRVQETQYF
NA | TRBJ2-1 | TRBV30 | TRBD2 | TGTGCCTGGACTTCCACTAGCGGGGGAGGTGAGCAGTTCTTC | CAWTSTSGGGEQFF
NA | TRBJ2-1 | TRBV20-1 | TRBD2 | TGCAGTGCAAAGAGCGGGAGGGCCGGAAATGAGCAGTTCTTC | CSAKSGRAGNEQFF
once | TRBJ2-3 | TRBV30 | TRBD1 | TGTGCCTGCCACAGGGGAGATACGCAGTATTTT | CACHRGDTQYF
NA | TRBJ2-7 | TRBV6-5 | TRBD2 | TGTGCCAGCAGTTACTCGAGACTAGCTACCTACGAGCAGTACTTC | CASSYSRLATYEQYF
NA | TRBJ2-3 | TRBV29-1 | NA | TGCAGCGAAAGGACAGGCACAGATACGCAGTATTTT | CSERTGTDTQYF
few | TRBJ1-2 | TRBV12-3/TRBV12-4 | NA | TGTGCCAGCAGTTTTTTCGGGGTAGAATCTGGCTACACCTTC | CASSFFGVESGYTF
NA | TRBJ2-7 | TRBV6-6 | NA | TGTGCCAGCAGCACTAGTCGCGGGACGCCTCTCCCCTACGAGCAGTACTTC | CASSTSRGTPLPYEQYF
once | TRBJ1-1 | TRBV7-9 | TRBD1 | TGTGCCAGCAGCTTATGGACAGGGACGGGGAACACTGAAGCTTTCTTT | CASSLWTGTGNTEAFF
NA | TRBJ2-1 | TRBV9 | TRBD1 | TGTGCCAGCAGTCCGGGGGTGGGGACAGGCGGGGACAATGAGCAGTTCTTC | CASSPGVGTGGDNEQFF